Listed here are 17 T cell receptor beta chains from one sample, sequenced in a study of blood T cell repertoires in COVID-19 (dated by TCRdb to 2019 to 2021). The library was made by the immunoSEQ multiplex PCR assay. Entries here come from immuneACCESS through TCRdb and include only in-frame sequences with V and J called. Some clones fail to appear in such tables; in the studies checked, an unresolved V gene covers under half of the shortfall, and the cause of the remainder is unknown. The sample table records 100,000 to 120,000 clones; around 86% of these occur just once. Of the sample, less than 45% falls within the top ten clones. Specimen: peripheral blood. All receptors derive from a man older than 75 with acute or convalescent COVID-19.

This rearrangement joins TRBV19 to TRBJ2-1; 8 bases are shared with TRBD2. The length of the CDR3 is 13 residues. Germline V CDR1 and CDR2: LNHDA, SQIVND (reference sequence). After removal of 7 bases from V and 9 bases from J, the junction contained 8 bases not matched to a gene. CDR3 sequence reads: CASKTGLAGEQFF. CDR3 in DNA: TGTGCCAGTAAAACTGGACTAGCCGGTGAGCAGTTCTTC.

The chain employs TRBV2 and TRBJ1-5; D uncertain. The CDR3 totals 16 residues. V lost 2 bases, J lost 3 bases, and 14 bases lay in between. Germline values: CDR1 SNHLY, CDR2 FYNNEI. The CDR3 region has the DNA TGTGCCAGCAGTGAAAATGTCGGCGGGATCAATCAGCCCCAGCATTTT. Translated: CASSENVGGINQPQHF.

V usage is TRBV6-5 and J usage is TRBJ2-7, with TRBD2 as a possible D gene (7 bases). The CDR3 covers 15 residues. Germline V gene lookup returns CDR1 MNHEY and CDR2 SVGAGI. The V gene lost 8 bases and the J gene lost 2 bases, with 19 bases spanning the gap. The chain's CDR3 is CASRTLGGPTYEQYF. The CDR3 DNA is TGTGCCAGCCGCACCCTGGGGGGGCCAACCTACGAGCAGTACTTC.

The genes are TRBV24-1 and TRBJ1-5; D is undetermined. The V end lost 5 bases, the J end lost 2 bases, and 12 bases lay between the germline ends. The CDR3 sequence is 15 residues long. The germline CDR1 and CDR2 sequences are KGHDR and SFDVKD. The DNA for the CDR3 is TGTGCCACCAGTGCCCCGGGTCGGGGCAATCAGCCCCAGCATTTT. Translated: CATSAPGRGNQPQHF.

The rearrangement links TRBV6-5 to TRBJ1-1, with 7 nucleotides matching TRBD1. Germline V gene data show CDR1 as MNHEY and CDR2 as SVGAGI. CDR3 size: 12 residues. J was trimmed by 5 bases and V by 6 bases; bases with no gene match: 3. The CDR3 reads CASRATGTEAFF. CDR3 coding DNA: TGTGCCAGCAGAGCGACAGGGACTGAAGCTTTCTTT.

Only one count was recorded for this clone. V is TRBV6-5 and J is TRBJ2-7, with TRBD2 matching 13 bases. Germline trimming cut 0 bases from V and 7 bases from J; bases unmatched to any gene: 6. Germline values: CDR1 MNHEY, CDR2 SVGAGI. The CDR3 is 16 residues long. CDR3 region: CASSYSRTSGSEEQYF. The CDR3 nucleotides read TGTGCCAGCAGTTACTCGAGGACTAGCGGGAGTGAAGAGCAGTACTTC.

The V and J genes are TRBV12-3 or TRBV12-4 and TRBJ1-1, with D tentatively TRBD1 (5 bases). V was trimmed by 6 bases and J by 1 base, leaving 9 bases between them. CDR3 length equals 13 residues. CDR3 DNA sequence: TGTGCCAGCAGAGACGACAGGAACACTGAAGCTTTCTTT. Amino acid sequence: CASRDDRNTEAFF.

The J gene is TRBJ1-1, the V gene TRBV5-4; 7 bases match TRBD1. The CDR3 is made up of 15 amino acids. The V segment lost 2 bases and the J segment 3 bases; nucleotides outside the gene matches: 7. The germline V gene encodes CDR1 SGHNT and CDR2 YYREEE (reference sequence). The CDR3 DNA is TGTGCCAGCAGCTTCAAGACCGGGACAGACACTGAAGCTTTCTTT. Translated, it gives CASSFKTGTDTEAFF.

A few counts support this clone. The chain combines TRBV28 with TRBJ2-2; possibly TRBD1 for D (6 bases). Trimming removed 10 bases from V and 0 bases from J, with 12 bases in between. CDR3 length: 14 amino acids. Germline V gene data show CDR1 as MDHEN and CDR2 as SYDVKM. CDR3 DNA: TGTGCCACCCCCCAGGGGCCGAACACCGGGGAGCTGTTTTTT. It is translated as CATPQGPNTGELFF.

V and J are TRBV18 and TRBJ1-4; 8 bases align to TRBD1. CDR3 length equals 13 residues. Germline-derived CDR1 and CDR2 are KGHSH and LQKENI. V was clipped by 8 bases and J by 6 bases; unmatched bases: 5. The CDR3 region is CASRQGSDEKLFF. The DNA for the CDR3 is TGTGCCAGCCGACAGGGGTCGGATGAAAAACTGTTTTTT.

The chain joins TRBV4-2 to TRBJ2-2; 8 nucleotides match TRBD1. CDR1 and CDR2 from the germline V gene are LGHNA and YNFKEQ. V dropped 3 bases and J dropped 0; count of bases not matched to a gene: 6. The CDR3 extends over 17 amino acids. The CDR3 DNA sequence: TGTGCCAGCAGCCATAGGGGACAGGCCGCGAACACCGGGGAGCTGTTTTTT. This gives the protein CASSHRGQAANTGELFF.

The chain employs TRBV6-1 and TRBJ1-2; the D is unclear. Trimming removed 2 bases from V and 2 bases from J, with 3 bases in between. Germline V gene sequence: CDR1 MNHNS, CDR2 SASEGT. This CDR3 region has 12 residues. For the CDR3, the DNA is TGTGCCAGCAGTGAACAGAACTATGGCTACACCTTC. Encoded protein: CASSEQNYGYTF.

The table lists this clone with a few counts. V usage is TRBV30 and J usage is TRBJ1-6, with TRBD1 identical over 7 bases. CDR3 length: 16 residues. The germline CDR1 and CDR2 sequences are GTSNPN and SVGIG (reference sequence). J was trimmed by 9 bases and V by 1 base; bases with no gene match: 12. CDR3 nucleotide sequence: TGTGCCTGGAGTGCGGGCTCAGGGGGGTCGGGTTCACCCCTCCACTTT. Its translation: CAWSAGSGGSGSPLHF.

The CDR3 here is CSVPGQGLEEQYF. CDR3 nucleotides: TGCAGCGTGCCAGGACAGGGCTTGGAAGAGCAGTACTTC. The rearrangement joins TRBV29-1 to TRBJ2-7; 8 bases are shared with TRBD1. J gave up 7 bases and V 6 bases, and 11 bases lay outside the gene matches. The germline V gene encodes CDR1 SQVTM and CDR2 ANQGSEA. This CDR3 has 13 amino acids.

The chain links TRBV28 to TRBJ1-1; maybe TRBD1 (6 bases). Per the germline V gene, CDR1 is MDHEN and CDR2 is SYDVKM. Trimming left V 5 bases short and J 0 bases short, with 13 bases between. The CDR3 extends over 15 amino acids. The CDR3, as DNA: TGTGCCAGCAGTACTTACAGGGCTTTGAACACTGAAGCTTTCTTT. Translated: CASSTYRALNTEAFF.

This chain joins TRBV5-1 and TRBJ1-1, with D unclear. Germline V gene lookup returns CDR1 SGHRS and CDR2 YFSETQ. V gave up 3 bases and J gave up 1 base, with 10 bases separating them. The CDR3 is 14 residues long. CDR3 residues: CASSSDGENTEAFF. The CDR3 DNA sequence: TGCGCCAGCAGCTCGGACGGGGAGAACACTGAAGCTTTCTTT.

The CDR3 here is CASSIIGTGLSSNYGYTF. The CDR3 region has the DNA TGTGCCAGTAGTATTATTGGGACAGGGTTATCATCTAACTATGGCTACACCTTC. The chain is built from TRBV19 and TRBJ1-2; 9 bases align to TRBD1. CDR1 and CDR2 from the germline V gene are LNHDA and SQIVND (reference sequence). Trimming took 3 bases from V and 0 from J; bases not matched to a gene: 11. The CDR3 runs to 18 residues.